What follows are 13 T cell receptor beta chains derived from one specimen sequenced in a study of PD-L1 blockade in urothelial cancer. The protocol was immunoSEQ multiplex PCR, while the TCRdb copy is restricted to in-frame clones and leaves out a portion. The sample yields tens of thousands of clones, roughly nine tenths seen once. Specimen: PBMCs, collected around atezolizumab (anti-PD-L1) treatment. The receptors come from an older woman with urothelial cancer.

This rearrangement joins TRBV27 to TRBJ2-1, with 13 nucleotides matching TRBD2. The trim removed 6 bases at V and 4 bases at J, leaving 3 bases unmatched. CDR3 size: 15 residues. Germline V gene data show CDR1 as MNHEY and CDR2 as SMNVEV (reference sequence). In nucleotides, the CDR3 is TGTGCCAGCAGACTACTAGCGGGAGGGTACAATGAGCAGTTCTTC. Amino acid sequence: CASRLLAGGYNEQFF.

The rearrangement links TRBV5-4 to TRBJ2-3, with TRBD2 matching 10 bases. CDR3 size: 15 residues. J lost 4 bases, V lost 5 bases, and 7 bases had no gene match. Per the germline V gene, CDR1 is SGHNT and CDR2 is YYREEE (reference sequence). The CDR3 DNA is TGTGCCAGCAGGCGAGCGGGAGGGAGAGCAGATACGCAGTATTTT. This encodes CASRRAGGRADTQYF.

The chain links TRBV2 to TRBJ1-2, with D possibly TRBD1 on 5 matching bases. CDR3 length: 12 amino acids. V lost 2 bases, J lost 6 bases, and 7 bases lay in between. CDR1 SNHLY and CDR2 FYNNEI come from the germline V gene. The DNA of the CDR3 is TGTGCCAGCAGTGAACAGGGCAATGGCTACACCTTC. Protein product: CASSEQGNGYTF.

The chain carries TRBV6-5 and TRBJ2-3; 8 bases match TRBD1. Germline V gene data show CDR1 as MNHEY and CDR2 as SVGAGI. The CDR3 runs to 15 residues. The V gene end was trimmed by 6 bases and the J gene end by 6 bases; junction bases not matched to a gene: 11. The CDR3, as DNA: TGTGCCAGCAGACCATACCGACAGGGGAGGGATACGCAGTATTTT. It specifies CASRPYRQGRDTQYF.

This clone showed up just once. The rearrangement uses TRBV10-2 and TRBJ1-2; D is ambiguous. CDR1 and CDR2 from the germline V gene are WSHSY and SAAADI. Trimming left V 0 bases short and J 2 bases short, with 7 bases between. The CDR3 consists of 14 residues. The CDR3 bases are TGCGCCAGCAGTGAGTCATCCCTGAACTATGGCTACACCTTC. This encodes CASSESSLNYGYTF.

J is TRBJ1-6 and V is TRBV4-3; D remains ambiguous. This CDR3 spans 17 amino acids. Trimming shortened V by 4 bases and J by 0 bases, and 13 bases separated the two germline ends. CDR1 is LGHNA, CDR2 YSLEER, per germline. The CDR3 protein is CASSLREKGSYNSPLHF. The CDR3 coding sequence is TGCGCCAGCAGCCTACGGGAAAAGGGCTCCTATAATTCACCCCTCCACTTT.

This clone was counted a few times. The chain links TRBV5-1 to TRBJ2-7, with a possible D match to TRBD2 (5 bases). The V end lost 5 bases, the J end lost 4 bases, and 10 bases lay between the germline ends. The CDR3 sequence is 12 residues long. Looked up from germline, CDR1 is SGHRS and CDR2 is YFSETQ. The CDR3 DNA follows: TGCGCCAGCAGTCGGGATGTGTACGAGCAGTACTTC. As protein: CASSRDVYEQYF.

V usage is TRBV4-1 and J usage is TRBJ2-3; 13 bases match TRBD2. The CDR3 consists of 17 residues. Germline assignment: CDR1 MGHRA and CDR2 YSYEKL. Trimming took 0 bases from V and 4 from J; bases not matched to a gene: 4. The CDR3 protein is CASSQEGTSGASDTQYF. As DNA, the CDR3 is TGCGCCAGCAGCCAAGAAGGGACTAGCGGGGCGTCAGATACGCAGTATTTT.

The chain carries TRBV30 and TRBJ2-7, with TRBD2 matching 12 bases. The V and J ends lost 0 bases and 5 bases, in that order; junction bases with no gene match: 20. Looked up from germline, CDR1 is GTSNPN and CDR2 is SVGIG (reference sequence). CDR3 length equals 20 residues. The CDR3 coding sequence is TGTGCCTGGAGTGTAAGCGGTCTAGCGGGGGGGGCAAATAGACCTGACGAGCAGTACTTC. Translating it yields CAWSVSGLAGGANRPDEQYF.

The CDR3: CAWSLNEQFF. The CDR3 bases are TGTGCCTGGAGCCTGAATGAGCAGTTCTTC. The chain is built from TRBV30 and TRBJ2-1; D gene unclear. Trimming removed 3 bases at V and 7 bases at J, with 4 bases between. The length of the CDR3 is 10 residues. Looked up from germline, CDR1 is GTSNPN and CDR2 is SVGIG (reference sequence). Full variable domain (remainder filled in from reference TRBV30 and TRBJ2-1): SQTIHQWPATLVQPVGSPLSLECTVEGTSNPNLYWYRQAAGRGLQLLFYSVGIGQISSEVPQNLSASRPQDRQFILSSKKLLLSDSGFYLCAWSLNEQFFGPGTRLTVL.

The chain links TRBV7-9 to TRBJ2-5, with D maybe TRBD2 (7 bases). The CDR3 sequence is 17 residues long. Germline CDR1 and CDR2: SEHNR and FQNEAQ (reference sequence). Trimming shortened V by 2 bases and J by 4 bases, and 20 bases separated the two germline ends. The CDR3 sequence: CASSLSTVSGGRETQYF. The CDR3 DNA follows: TGTGCCAGCAGCTTATCCACTGTTTCGGGGGGCCGAGAGACCCAGTACTTC.

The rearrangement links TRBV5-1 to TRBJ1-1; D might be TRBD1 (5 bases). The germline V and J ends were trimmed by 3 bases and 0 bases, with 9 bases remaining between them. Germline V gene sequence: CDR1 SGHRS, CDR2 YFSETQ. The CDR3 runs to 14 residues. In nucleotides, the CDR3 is TGCGCCAGCAGCTCTCCAGGGATGAACACTGAAGCTTTCTTT. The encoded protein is CASSSPGMNTEAFF.

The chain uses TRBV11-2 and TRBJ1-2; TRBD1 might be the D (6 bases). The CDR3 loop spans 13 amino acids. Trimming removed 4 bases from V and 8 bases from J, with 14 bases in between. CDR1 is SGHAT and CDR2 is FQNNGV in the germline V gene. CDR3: CASSSSGGSGYTF. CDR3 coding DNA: TGTGCCAGCAGCTCCTCGGGGGGCAGCGGCTACACCTTC.